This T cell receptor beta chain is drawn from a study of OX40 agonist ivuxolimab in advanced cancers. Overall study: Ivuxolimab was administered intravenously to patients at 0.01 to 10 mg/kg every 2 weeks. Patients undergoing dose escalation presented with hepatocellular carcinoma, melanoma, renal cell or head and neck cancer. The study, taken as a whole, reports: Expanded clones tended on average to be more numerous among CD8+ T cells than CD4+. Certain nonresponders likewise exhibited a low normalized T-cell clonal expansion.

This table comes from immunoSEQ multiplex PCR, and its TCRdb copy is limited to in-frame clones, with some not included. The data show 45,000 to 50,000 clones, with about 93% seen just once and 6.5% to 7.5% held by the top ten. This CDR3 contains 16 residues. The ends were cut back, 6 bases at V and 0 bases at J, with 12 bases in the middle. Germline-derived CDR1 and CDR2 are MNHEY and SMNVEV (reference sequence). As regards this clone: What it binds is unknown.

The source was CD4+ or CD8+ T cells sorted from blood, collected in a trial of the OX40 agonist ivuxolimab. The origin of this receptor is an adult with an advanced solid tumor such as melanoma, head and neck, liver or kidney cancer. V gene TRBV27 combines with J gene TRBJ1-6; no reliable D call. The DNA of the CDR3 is TGTGCCAGCAGGCCCTGGGCCGGCTCCTATAATTCACCCCTCCACTTT. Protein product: CASRPWAGSYNSPLHF.